This TCR beta chain was captured by sequencing in a study of T cell clones after liver transplantation. The study, taken as a whole, reports: Compared with third party-reactive sequences, donor-reactive ones declined more, independent of withdrawal success.

Comment on this clone: What it binds is not known.

TCRdb keeps only in-frame clones here, not all; method: immunoSEQ multiplex PCR. The sample has 77,000 or so clones, around 80% seen once. Trimming cost V 3 bases and J 6 bases, with 14 bases left between them. Germline CDR1 is MGHDK and CDR2 is SYGVNS. The CDR3 runs 14 residues. The sequence derives from a human patient who received a liver transplant. A subset of T cells may come from the graft donor. Sequenced material: CD4+ T cells from blood, taken 12 months after liver transplant. The chain is built from TRBV25-1 and TRBJ1-2, with a weak D call TRBD1 (6 bases). The CDR3, as DNA: TGTGCCAGCAGTGATGGCAGGGGAATAGATGGCTACACCTTC. This encodes CASSDGRGIDGYTF.